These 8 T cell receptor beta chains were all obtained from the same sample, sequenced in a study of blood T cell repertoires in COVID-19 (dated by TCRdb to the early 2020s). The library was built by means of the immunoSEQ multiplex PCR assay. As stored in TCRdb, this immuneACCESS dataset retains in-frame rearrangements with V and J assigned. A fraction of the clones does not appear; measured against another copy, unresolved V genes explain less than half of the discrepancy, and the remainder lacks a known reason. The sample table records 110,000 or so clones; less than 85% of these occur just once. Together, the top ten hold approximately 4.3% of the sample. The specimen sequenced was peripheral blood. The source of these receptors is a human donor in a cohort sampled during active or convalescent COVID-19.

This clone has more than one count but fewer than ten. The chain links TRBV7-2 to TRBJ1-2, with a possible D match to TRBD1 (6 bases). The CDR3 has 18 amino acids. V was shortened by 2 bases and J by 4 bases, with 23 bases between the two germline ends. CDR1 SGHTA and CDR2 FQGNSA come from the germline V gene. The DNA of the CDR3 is TGTGCCAGCAGCTTATTTTTTACGGGGACAACGTTTCCCTATGGCTACACCTTC. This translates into CASSLFFTGTTFPYGYTF.

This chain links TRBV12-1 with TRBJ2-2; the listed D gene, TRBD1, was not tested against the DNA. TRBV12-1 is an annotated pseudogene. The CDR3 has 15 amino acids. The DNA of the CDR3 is TGTGCCAGCAGCGTACCACAGGGGGCTGCCGGGGAGCTGTTTTTT. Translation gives CASSVPQGAAGELFF.

CDR3 loop: CASIESGGVYNEQFF. The CDR3 DNA is TGTGCCAGTATTGAAAGCGGGGGAGTCTACAATGAGCAGTTCTTC. This chain connects TRBV19 to TRBJ2-1, with 8 positions matching TRBD2. Germline assignment: CDR1 LNHDA and CDR2 SQIVND (reference sequence). V lost 7 bases to trimming and J lost 3 bases; unmatched junction nucleotides: 8. CDR3 length: 15 residues.

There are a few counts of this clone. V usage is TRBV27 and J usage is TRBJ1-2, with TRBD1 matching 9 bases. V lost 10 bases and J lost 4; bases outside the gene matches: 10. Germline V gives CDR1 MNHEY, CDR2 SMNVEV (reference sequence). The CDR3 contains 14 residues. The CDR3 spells CATGRPGQGYGYTF. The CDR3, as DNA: TGTGCCACGGGAAGGCCGGGACAGGGCTATGGCTACACCTTC.

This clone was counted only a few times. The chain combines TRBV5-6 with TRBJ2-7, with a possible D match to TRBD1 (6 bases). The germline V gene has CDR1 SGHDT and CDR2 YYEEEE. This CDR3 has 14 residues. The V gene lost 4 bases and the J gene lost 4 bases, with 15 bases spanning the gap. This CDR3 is CASSGTGIGYEQYF. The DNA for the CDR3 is TGTGCCAGCAGCGGAACAGGGATAGGATACGAGCAGTACTTC.

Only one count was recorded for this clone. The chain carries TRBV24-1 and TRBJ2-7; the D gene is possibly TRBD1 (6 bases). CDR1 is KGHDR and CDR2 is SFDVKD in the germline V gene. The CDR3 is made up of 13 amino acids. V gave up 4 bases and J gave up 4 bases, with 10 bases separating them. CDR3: CATSDVDSYEQYF. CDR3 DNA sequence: TGTGCCACCAGTGACGTGGACAGTTACGAGCAGTACTTC.

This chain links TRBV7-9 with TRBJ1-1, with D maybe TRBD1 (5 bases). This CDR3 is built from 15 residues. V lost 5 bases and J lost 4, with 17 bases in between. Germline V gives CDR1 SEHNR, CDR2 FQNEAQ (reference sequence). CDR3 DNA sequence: TGTGCCAGCAGCCCCCCGACAGAGTTGGGCACTGAAGCTTTCTTT. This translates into CASSPPTELGTEAFF.

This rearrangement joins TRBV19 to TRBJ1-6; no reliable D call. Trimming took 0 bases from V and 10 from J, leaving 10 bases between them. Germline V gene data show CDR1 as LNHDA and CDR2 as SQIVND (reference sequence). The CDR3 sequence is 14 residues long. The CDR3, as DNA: TGTGCCAGTAGTATAGAGGCGGCGATCTCACCCCTCCACTTT. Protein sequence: CASSIEAAISPLHF.